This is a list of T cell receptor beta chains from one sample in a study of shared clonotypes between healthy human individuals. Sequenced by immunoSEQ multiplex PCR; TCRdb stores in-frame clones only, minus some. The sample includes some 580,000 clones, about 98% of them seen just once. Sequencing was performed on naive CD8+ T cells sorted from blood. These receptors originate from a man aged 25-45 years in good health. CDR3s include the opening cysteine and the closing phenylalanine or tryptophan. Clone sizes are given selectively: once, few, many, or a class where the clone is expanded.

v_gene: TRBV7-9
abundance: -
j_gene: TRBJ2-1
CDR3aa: CASSLPRDRALHEQFF

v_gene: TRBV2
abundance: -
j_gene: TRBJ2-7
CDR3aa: CASKGYVYEQYF

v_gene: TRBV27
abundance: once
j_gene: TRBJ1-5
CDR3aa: CASSLYGGNQPQHF

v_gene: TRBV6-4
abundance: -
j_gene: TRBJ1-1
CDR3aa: CASSRQMNTEAFF

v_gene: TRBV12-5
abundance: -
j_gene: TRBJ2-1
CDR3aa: CASGPGTSGALGEQFF

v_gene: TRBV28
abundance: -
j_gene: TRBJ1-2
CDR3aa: CASSFRLGQGMDGYTF

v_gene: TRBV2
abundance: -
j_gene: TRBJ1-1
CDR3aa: CASRSDRSRNTEAFF

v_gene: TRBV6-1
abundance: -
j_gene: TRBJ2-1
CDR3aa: CASSERGTSGRFDEQFF

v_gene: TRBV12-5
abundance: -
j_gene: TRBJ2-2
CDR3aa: CASGAANTGELFF

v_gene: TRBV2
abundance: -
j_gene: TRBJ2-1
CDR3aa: CAIQGTVMDEQFF

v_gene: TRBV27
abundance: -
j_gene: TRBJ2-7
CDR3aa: CASGSLAVYEQYF

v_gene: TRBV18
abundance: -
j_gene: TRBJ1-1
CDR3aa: CASSPLAVEAFF

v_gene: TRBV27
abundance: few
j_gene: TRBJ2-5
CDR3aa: CASSLLGAEETQYF

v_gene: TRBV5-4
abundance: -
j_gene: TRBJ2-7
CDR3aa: CASSSGGEGEQYF

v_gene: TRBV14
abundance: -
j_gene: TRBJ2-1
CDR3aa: CASSPTRQGGNEQFF

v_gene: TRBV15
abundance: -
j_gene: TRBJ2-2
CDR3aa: CATSVAGSSGELFF

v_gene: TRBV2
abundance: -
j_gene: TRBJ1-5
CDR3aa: CASSDRGYSNQPQHF

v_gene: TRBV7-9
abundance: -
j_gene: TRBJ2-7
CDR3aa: CASSHDNYEQYF

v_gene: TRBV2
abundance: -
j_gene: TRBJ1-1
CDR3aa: CASGGTEAFF

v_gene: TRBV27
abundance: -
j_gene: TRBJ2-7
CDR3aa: CASSLSGVAYEQYF

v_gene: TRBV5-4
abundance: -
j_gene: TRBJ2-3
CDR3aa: CASSPGTSGRATTQYF

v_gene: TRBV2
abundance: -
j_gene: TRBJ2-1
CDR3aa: CASSERGGAYNEQFF

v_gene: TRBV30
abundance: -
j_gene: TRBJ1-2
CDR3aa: CAWREDRGHGYTF

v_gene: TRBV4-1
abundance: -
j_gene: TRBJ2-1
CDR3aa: CASSFRDRGDNEQFF

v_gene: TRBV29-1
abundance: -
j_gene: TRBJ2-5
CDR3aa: CSVSPGVRETQYF

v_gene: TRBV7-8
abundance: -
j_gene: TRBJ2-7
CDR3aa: CASSLVNRAYEQYF

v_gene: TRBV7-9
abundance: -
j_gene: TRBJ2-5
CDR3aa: CASTQAEETQYF

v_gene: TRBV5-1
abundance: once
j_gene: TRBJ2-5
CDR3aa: CASSSPLAMQETQYF

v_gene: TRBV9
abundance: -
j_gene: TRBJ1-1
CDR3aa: CASSVRGGQGHTEAFF

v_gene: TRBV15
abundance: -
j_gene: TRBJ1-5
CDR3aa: CATSGSREGVQPQHF

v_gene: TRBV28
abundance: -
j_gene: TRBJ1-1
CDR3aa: CASSFARNTEAFF

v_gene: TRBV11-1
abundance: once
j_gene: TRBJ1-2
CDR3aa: CASSSVRLGQGAGYTF

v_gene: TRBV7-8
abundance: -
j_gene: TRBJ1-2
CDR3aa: CASSFSTHEVGTLNYGYTF

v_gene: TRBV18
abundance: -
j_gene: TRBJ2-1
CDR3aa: CASSGGSSYNEQFF

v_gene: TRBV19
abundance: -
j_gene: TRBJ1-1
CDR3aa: CASGARVFGVEAFF

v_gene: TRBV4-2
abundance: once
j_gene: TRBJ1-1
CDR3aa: CASSQMLNTEAFF

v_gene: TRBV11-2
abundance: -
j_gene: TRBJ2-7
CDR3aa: CASSLGTGVYEQYF

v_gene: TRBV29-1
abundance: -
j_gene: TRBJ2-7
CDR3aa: CSATGTSESSYEQYF

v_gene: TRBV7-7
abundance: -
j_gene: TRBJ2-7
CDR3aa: CAGQGGSYEQYF

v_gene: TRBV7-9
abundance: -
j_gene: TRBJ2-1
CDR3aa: CASSDPGTGGYNEQFF

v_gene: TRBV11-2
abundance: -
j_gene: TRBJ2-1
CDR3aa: CASSLGLAGVSQNNEQFF

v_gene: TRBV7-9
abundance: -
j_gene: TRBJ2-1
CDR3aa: CASRPSNEQFF

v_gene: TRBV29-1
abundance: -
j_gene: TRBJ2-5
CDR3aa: CSVEDLVGTQYF